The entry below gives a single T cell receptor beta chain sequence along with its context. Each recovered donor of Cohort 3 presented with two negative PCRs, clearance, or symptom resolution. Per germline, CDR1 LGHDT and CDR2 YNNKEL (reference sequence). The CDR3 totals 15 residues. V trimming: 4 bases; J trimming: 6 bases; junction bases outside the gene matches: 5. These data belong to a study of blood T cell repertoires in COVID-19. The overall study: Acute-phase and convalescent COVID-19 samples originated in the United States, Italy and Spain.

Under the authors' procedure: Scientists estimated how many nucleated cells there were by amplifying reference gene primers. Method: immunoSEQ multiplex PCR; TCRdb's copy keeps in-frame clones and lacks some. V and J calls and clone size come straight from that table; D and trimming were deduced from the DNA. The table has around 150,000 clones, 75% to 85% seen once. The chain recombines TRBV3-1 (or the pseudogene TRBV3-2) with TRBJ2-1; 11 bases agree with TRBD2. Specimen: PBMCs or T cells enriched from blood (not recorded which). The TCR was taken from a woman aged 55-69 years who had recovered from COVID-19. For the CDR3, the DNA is TGTGCCAGCAGCCCTCTAGCGGGGGGAGCCAATGAGCAGTTCTTC. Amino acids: CASSPLAGGANEQFF.